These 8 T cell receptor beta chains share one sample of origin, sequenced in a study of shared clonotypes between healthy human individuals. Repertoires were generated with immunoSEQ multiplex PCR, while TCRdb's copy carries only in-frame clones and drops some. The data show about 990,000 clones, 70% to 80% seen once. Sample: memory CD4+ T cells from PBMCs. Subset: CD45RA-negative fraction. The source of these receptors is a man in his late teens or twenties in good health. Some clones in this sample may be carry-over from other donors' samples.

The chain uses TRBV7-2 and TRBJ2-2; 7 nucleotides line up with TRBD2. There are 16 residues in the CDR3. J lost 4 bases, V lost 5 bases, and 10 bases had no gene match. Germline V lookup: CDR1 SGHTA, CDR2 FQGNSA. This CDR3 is CASSLRTRGSTGELFF. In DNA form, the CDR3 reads TGTGCCAGCAGCCTCCGGACTAGGGGAAGCACCGGGGAGCTGTTTTTT. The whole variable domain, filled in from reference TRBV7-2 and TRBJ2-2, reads GAGVSQSPSNKVTEKGKDVELRCDPISGHTALYWYRQSLGQGLEFLIYFQGNSAPDKSGLPSDRFSAERTGGSVSTLTIQRTQQEDSAVYLCASSLRTRGSTGELFFGEGSRLTVL.

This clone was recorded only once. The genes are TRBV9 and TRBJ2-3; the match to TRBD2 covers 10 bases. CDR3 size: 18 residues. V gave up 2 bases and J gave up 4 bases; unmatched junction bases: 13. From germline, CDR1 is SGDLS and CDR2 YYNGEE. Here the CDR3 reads CASSVSTPLAGVSDTQYF. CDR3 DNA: TGTGCCAGCAGCGTTTCCACACCCCTAGCGGGAGTTTCAGATACGCAGTATTTT.

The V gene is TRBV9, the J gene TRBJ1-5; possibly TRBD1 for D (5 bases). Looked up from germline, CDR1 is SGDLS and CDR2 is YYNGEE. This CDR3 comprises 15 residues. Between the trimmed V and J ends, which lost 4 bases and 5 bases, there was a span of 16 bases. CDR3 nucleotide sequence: TGTGCCAGCAGCAGAGAGGGGTTTTTCGATCAGCCCCAGCATTTT. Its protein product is CASSREGFFDQPQHF.

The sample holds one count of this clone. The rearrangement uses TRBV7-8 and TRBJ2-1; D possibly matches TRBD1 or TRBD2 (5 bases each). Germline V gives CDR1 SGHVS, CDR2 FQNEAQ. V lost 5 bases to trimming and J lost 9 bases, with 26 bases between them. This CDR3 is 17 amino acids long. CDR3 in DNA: TGTGCCAGCAGCCCCTTACTCGGGACCAGTATAGCCGCTGAGCAGTTCTTC. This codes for CASSPLLGTSIAAEQFF.

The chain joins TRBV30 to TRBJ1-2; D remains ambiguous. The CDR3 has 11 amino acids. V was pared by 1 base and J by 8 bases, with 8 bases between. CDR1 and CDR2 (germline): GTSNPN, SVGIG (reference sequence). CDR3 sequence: CAWSGVSGYTF. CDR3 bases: TGTGCCTGGAGTGGCGTGTCAGGCTACACCTTC. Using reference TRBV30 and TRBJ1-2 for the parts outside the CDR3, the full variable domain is SQTIHQWPATLVQPVGSPLSLECTVEGTSNPNLYWYRQAAGRGLQLLFYSVGIGQISSEVPQNLSASRPQDRQFILSSKKLLLSDSGFYLCAWSGVSGYTFGSGTRLTVV.

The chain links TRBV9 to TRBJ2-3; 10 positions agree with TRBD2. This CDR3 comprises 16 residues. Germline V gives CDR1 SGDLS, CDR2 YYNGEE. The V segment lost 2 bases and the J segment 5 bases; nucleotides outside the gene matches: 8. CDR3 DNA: TGTGCCAGCAGCGTCCTAGCGGGAGCGGGGGGAGATACGCAGTATTTT. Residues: CASSVLAGAGGDTQYF. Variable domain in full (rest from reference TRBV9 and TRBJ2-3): DSGVTQTPKHLITATGQRVTLRCSPRSGDLSVYWYQQSLDQGLQFLIQYYNGEERAKGNILERFSAQQFPDLHSELNLSSLELGDSALYFCASSVLAGAGGDTQYFGPGTRLTVL.

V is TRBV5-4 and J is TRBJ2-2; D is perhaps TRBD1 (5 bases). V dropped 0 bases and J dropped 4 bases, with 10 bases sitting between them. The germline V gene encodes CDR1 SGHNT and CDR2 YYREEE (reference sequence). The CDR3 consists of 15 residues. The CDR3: CASSLDPDSTGELFF. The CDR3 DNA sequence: TGTGCCAGCAGCTTGGACCCTGACAGCACCGGGGAGCTGTTTTTT.

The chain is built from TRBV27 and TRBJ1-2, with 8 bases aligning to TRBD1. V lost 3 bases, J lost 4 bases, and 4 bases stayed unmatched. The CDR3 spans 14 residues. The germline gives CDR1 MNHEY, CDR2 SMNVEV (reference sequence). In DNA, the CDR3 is TGTGCCAGCAGTTTCGACAGGGGCGGCTATGGCTACACCTTC. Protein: CASSFDRGGYGYTF.